One TCR beta chain is described in this entry. The data stem from a study of blood T cell repertoires in COVID-19. For the study at large: Acute-phase and convalescent COVID-19 samples originated in the United States, Italy and Spain. PBMCs, B-cell-depleted T cells, or T cells were the source of the cDNA or gDNA that made up the material.

V was cut by 6 bases and J by 2 bases, with 14 bases left in between. Germline V lookup: CDR1 MDHEN, CDR2 SYDVKM. CDR3 length: 15 residues. Methods used by the authors: Reference gene primer amplification in the assay estimated nucleated cell counts. Here immunoSEQ multiplex PCR was the method, and the copy in TCRdb shows in-frame clones only, minus some. V, J and clone size derive from that table, while D and trimming were established from the DNA sequence. Of 100,000 or so clones listed, about three quarters were seen once; the top ten hold 5% to 6.5%. The TCR comes from a man aged 80 or over with acute or convalescent COVID-19. This rearrangement joins TRBV28 to TRBJ2-1; TRBD1 is a possible D gene (5 bases). The sample was peripheral blood. As DNA, the CDR3 is TGTGCCAGCAGCTCGGACACCCTTACCTACAATGAGCAGTTCTTC. Translation gives CASSSDTLTYNEQFF.